This entry lists 9 T cell receptor beta chains sequenced from one sample in a study of cytomegalovirus exposure and HLA in healthy donors. In the PCR, 60 Vbeta and 13 Jbeta primers were used. Produced via immunoSEQ multiplex PCR; TCRdb's table is partial and in-frame only. Of roughly 200,000 clones detected, 80% to 85% appear once; the ten largest clones hold around 1.5%. Material: PBMCs. The origin of the receptors is a man over 45 in good health and CMV-seronegative.

J is TRBJ2-3 and V is TRBV9, with TRBD2 matching over 9 bases. CDR1 and CDR2 (germline): SGDLS, YYNGEE. Trimming took 0 bases from V and 2 from J; bases not matched to a gene: 4. This CDR3 is built from 16 residues. In DNA form, the CDR3 reads TGTGCCAGCAGCGTAGCTGGCGGGGGGGCCACAGATACGCAGTATTTT. Translating gives CASSVAGGGATDTQYF.

This chain joins TRBV7-2 and TRBJ2-3; 8 nucleotides agree with TRBD1. The germline gives CDR1 SGHTA, CDR2 FQGNSA. The V segment lost 3 bases and the J segment 6 bases; nucleotides outside the gene matches: 8. CDR3 size: 15 residues. The CDR3 DNA follows: TGTGCCAGCAGCTTTGACAGGGGCCGGTTTGATACGCAGTATTTT. The encoded protein is CASSFDRGRFDTQYF.

Note on this clone: At one end, the junction sequence differs from germline, possibly due to a read error. The rearrangement uses TRBV7-7 and TRBJ2-1; 13 positions agree with TRBD2. The CDR3 has 17 amino acids. Germline CDR1 reads SSHAT; CDR2 reads FNYEAQ (reference sequence). The CDR3 DNA is TGTGCTAGCAGCTCAGGACTAGCGGGAGAATGGGGCTATGAGCAGTTCTTC. Translation gives CASSSGLAGEWGYEQFF.

The chain employs TRBV19 and TRBJ2-5; tentative D call: TRBD2 (6 bases). The CDR3 sequence is 14 residues long. V dropped 1 base and J dropped 2 bases, with 8 bases sitting between them. The germline V gene has CDR1 LNHDA and CDR2 SQIVND (reference sequence). As DNA, the CDR3 is TGTGCCAGTAGTATAGCGGGGGTTCAAGAGACCCAGTACTTC. This encodes CASSIAGVQETQYF.

V usage is TRBV7-8 and J usage is TRBJ1-1, with 10 bases that match TRBD1. This CDR3 has 14 amino acids. Germline V CDR1 and CDR2: SGHVS, FQNEAQ. Trimming cost V 5 bases and J 7 bases; bases outside gene matches: 7. The CDR3 reads CASSLTGGQGEAFF. The CDR3 DNA reads as TGTGCCAGCAGCCTGACAGGGGGCCAGGGTGAAGCTTTCTTT.

A word on this clone: Compared with germline, one end of the junction differs, possibly owing to a read error. CDR3 nucleotides: TGTTCCAGCAGCCTCACTAGCGGGGGGCGAGCACGGTCCGGAGATACGCAGTATTTT. Amino acids: CSSSLTSGGRARSGDTQYF. This rearrangement joins TRBV7-9 to TRBJ2-3; TRBD2 aligns across 12 bases. The germline CDR1 and CDR2 sequences are SEHNR and FQNEAQ (reference sequence). The CDR3 length is 19 residues.

In this sample, this clone turned up once. The CDR3 spells CASSAIMGGTNEKLFF. CDR3 nucleotide sequence: TGTGCCAGCAGTGCTATAATGGGGGGAACTAATGAAAAACTGTTTTTT. The chain has TRBV2 and TRBJ1-4; possibly TRBD1 for D (5 bases). Germline V gene lookup returns CDR1 SNHLY and CDR2 FYNNEI. The CDR3 is 16 amino acids. V lost 4 bases and J 1 base, leaving 13 bases between the germline ends.

This clone occurred a few times. V gene TRBV4-1 combines with J gene TRBJ1-3; TRBD1 agrees at 8 bases. V trimming: 0 bases; J trimming: 4 bases; junction bases outside the gene matches: 8. The CDR3 runs 17 residues. The germline V gene encodes CDR1 MGHRA and CDR2 YSYEKL. In DNA, the CDR3 is TGCGCCAGCAGCCAAGAGGTGACAGGGGTGGCGGGAAACACCATATATTTT. Residues: CASSQEVTGVAGNTIYF.

The chain couples TRBV18 to TRBJ2-2; the match to TRBD2 covers 11 bases. V lost 2 bases, J lost 0 bases, and 5 bases stayed unmatched. This CDR3 has 18 amino acids. Germline CDR1 and CDR2: KGHSH and LQKENI. The CDR3 DNA sequence: TGTGCCAGCTCACCAGGGCTAGCGGGGGGTCCGAACACCGGGGAGCTGTTTTTT. Translation gives CASSPGLAGGPNTGELFF.